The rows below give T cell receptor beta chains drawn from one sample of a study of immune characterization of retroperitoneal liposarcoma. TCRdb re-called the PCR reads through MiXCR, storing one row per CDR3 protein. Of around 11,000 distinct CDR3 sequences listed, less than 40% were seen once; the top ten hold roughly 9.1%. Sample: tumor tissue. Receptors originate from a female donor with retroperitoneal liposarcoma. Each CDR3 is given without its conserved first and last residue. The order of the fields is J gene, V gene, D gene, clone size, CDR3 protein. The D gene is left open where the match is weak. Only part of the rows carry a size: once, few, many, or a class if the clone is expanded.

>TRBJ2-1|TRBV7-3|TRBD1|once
ASSLSPRGLANEQF
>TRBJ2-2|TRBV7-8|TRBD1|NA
ASSLGAGGAGTGELF
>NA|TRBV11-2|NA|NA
ASSSDGADEQY
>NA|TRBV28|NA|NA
ASKQEGFTYEQY
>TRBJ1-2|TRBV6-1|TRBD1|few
ASSLPGQGTYGYT
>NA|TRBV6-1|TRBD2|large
ASSSPGTSSYNEQY
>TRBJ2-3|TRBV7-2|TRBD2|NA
ASSFRSGSSDTQY
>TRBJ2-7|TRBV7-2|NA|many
ASSSYRESPSYEQY
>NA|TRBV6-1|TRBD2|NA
ASIPRGLAGVHEQY
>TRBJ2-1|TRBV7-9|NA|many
ASSLEVQFAEQF
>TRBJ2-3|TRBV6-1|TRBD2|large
ASGGRGVTDTQY
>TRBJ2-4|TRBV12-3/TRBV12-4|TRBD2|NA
ASSFLRGRLAGENEQY
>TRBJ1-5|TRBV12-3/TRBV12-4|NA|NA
ASSFQDSNQPQH
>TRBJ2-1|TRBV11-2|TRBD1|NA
ASSLEWTGGRSEQF
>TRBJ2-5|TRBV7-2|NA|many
ASSETRETQY
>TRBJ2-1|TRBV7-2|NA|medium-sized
ASSLRGDYNEQF
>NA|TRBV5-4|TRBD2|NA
ASSSAGLQETQY
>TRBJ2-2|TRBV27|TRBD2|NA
ASGPPQTSGRTGELF
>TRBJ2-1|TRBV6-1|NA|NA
ASSEATFWSEQF
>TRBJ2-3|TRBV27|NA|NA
ASRTGFQYTDTQY
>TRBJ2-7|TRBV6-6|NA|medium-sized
ASSYGARLVGYEQY
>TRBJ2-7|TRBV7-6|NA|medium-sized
ASSTKPNYEQY
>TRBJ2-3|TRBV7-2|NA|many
ASSLRGTSTDTQY
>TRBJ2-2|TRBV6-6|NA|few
ASINTGELF